The following is a TCR beta chain sequence with its context. This clone was counted once. Its target antigen remains unknown. Nothing much larger sits one base from this clone, and base qualities are not available. These data originate in a study of shared clonotypes between healthy human individuals (dated by TCRdb to the early 2020s). Notes on the research overall: The cohort comprised a couple of women and three men aged 18 to 49 years. To estimate repertoire size and how much clonotype sharing occurs between individuals, the study deeply sequenced the blood TCR repertoires of a handful of healthy adults. For each donor, CD4 naive and CD4 memory were each given three plates, CD8 naive was given two plates, and CD8 memory was given one plate. Leukapheresis yielded between about 0.8 and 9.5 billion PBMCs per donor. To increase sequencing depth and limit assay-specific biases, different laboratories used diverse techniques to prepare libraries and sequence TCR repertoires.

Donors were healthy HIV-negative adults with no recently reported acute infections or vaccinations. Only Caucasian adults living in Nashville, Tennessee, USA were represented among the donors. CD4+ T cells were enriched through magnetic negative selection, after which naive cells were positively selected on CD45RA and the remaining negative fraction served as the memory subset. After blood collection by leukapheresis, PBMCs were isolated using Ficoll-Histopaque density gradient centrifugation and then cryopreserved in the vapor phase of liquid nitrogen. Purity and quantity of every magnetically sorted T cell population were checked by analytical flow cytometry. Genomic DNA was isolated from each sorted fraction and quantified by UV absorbance on a Nanodrop 2000c. TCR CDR3 regions were amplified from genomic DNA by multiplex PCR using the deep immunoSEQ assay. Extracted genomic DNA from each cell subset was spread evenly across all wells of several immunoSEQ 96-well plates, with each plate serving as a replicate. Each replicate PCR for sorted subsets received around 210 ng genomic DNA, equal to tens of thousands of T cell genomes. Purified libraries were quantified with a Qubit 3.0 fluorometer, sized on a Bioanalyzer 2100, and re-quantified with the KAPA Library Quantification kit. Every immunoSEQ 96-well plate was sequenced on a dedicated single-read 150-cycle Illumina NextSeq 550 flow cell. The authors' pipeline ran thus. Because the immunoSEQ output held only junctional sequences and lacked quality scores, the filtering could not match the filtering applied to full-length reads. Sequences were annotated with PyIR, a Python wrapper for IgBLAST v1.9, and V/J genes and CDR3 were assigned using IMGT germline references. Reads with weak V/J assignments (E-value above 1e-6), missing CDR3, stop codons, out-of-frame junctions, or ambiguous translated residues were removed. A V3J clonotype was defined by an identical inferred V gene, J gene, and CDR3 amino acid sequence. The percentage overlap between two repertoires was calculated by dividing the number of shared unique clonotypes by the size of the smaller repertoire. Three approaches were used to assess repertoire richness: RTK rarefaction, the Chao1 estimator, and Recon v2.1 estimates of unobserved clonotypes. For all TCRbeta clonotypes obtained by the gDNA method from several donors, generation probabilities were computed with OLGA. As stored in TCRdb, this immuneACCESS dataset retains in-frame rearrangements with V and J assigned. A fraction of the clones does not appear; measured against another copy, unresolved V genes explain less than half of the discrepancy, and the remainder lacks a known reason. V and J calls and clone size are copied from that table; D and trimming were computed from the DNA. This sample lists more than 2,000,000 clones; around nine tenths were detected once. The ten largest clones add up to around 0.14% of the sample.

CDR1 is given as SGHAT and CDR2 as FQNNGV, both from the germline V gene. Trimming costs V 8 bases and J 1 base, and their ends lie 9 bases apart. The CDR3 runs 13 amino acids, cysteine and phenylalanine included. Only the CDR3 DNA is retained, 39 bases long and in frame from the first base. Overall study results and their limits: Because the study included only a small number of donors, the genetic and exposure-history diversity represented was limited. Sampling was restricted to blood, and TCR repertoires in tissue are likely to differ from TCR repertoires in blood. Incomplete sequencing was indicated by rarefaction of sorted-subset datasets, despite the large sequencing depth. Across four donors, approximately 4.9% of naive CD4, roughly 3.5% of naive CD8, about 2.3% of memory CD4, and 0.4% of memory CD8 clonotypes were shared. Higher generation probabilities were observed for clonotypes shared by all four sorted-subset donors than for non-shared clonotypes. Pairwise subsampling indicated that sequencing depth was expected to affect the degree of clonotype sharing among donors. Naive subsets generally had larger estimated clonotype richness than memory subsets.

This clonotype was obtained from a young man in good health. Input material: naive CD4+ T cells sorted from blood. This sample's cell subset or site label indicates: CD45RA+ positively selected. The chain was built from TRBV11-2 and TRBJ1-3; matching of 5 bases hints at TRBD1 as the D gene. The CDR3 has the sequence CASGAFSGNTIYF. In nucleotides, the sequence is TGTGCCAGCGGGGCGTTTTCTGGAAACACCATATATTTT.